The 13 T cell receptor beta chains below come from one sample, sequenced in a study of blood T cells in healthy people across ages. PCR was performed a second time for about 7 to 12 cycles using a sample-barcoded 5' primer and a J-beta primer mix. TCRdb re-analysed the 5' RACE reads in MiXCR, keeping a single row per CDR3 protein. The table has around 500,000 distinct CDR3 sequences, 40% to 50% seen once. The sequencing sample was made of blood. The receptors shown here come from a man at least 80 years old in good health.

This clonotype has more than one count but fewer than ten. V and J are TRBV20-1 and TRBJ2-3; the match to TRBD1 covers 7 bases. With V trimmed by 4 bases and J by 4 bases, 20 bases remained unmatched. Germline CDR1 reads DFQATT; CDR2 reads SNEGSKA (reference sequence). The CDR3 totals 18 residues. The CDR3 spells CSAIPARQGRLYADTQYF. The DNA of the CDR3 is TGCAGTGCTATTCCTGCGCGACAGGGTAGATTGTACGCAGATACGCAGTATTTT.

The CDR3, as DNA: TGCAGTGCCCAATACCGGGTACTAGCGTCCGAGCAGTACTTC. Protein sequence: CSAQYRVLASEQYF. This sequence joins TRBV20-1 and TRBJ2-7; 7 nucleotides line up with TRBD2. With 6 bases clipped from V and 6 bases from J, the junction kept 14 bases outside the gene matches. The CDR3 has 14 residues. Per the germline V gene, CDR1 is DFQATT and CDR2 is SNEGSKA (reference sequence).

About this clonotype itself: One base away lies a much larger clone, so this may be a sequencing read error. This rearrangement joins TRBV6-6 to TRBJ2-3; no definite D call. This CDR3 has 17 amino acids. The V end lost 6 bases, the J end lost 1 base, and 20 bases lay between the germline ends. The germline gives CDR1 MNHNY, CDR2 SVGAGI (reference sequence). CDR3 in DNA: TGTGCCAGCAGCCCAACACTGCCAGCGTTCGGCACAGATACGCAGTATTTT. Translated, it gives CASSPTLPAFGTDTQYF.

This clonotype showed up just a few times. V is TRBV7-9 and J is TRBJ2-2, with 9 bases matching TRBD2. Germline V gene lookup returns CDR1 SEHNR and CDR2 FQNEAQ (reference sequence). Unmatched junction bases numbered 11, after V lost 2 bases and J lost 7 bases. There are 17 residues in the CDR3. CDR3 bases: TGTGCCAGCAGCTTACGTTTAGCGGGGGCCTCTGGCGGGGAGCTGTTTTTT. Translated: CASSLRLAGASGGELFF.

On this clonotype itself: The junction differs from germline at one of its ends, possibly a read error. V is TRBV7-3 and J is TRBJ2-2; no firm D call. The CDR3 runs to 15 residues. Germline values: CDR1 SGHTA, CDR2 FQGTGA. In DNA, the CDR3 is TGTGCCGGCAGCAAGACCGGTGGGGACACCGGGGAGCTGTTTTTT. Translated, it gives CAGSKTGGDTGELFF.

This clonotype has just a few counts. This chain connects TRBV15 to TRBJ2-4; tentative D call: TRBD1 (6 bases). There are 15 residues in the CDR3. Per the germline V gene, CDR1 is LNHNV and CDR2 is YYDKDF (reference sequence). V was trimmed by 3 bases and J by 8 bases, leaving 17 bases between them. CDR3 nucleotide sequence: TGTGCCACCAGCAGGGATGTTTCAGGGGAAGACATTCAGTACTTC. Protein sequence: CATSRDVSGEDIQYF.

Here the CDR3 reads CASSLLGVGREQYF. CDR3 sequence (DNA): TGTGCCAGCAGTTTACTAGGGGTTGGCCGCGAGCAGTACTTC. V usage is TRBV12-3 or TRBV12-4 and J usage is TRBJ2-4; maybe TRBD1 (5 bases). The J call is in doubt because the DNA end fits TRBJ2-7 better. This CDR3 spans 14 amino acids.

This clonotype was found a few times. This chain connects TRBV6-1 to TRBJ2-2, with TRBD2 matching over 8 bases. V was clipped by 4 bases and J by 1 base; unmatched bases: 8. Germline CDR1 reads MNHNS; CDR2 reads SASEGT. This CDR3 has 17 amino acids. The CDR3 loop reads CASSGPPGLENTGELFF. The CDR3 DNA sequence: TGTGCCAGCAGTGGCCCTCCGGGACTAGAGAACACCGGGGAGCTGTTTTTT.

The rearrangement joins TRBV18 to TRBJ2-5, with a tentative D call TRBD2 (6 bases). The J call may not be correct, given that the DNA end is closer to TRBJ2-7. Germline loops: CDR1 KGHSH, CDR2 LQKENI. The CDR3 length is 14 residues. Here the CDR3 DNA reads TGTGCCAGCTCACCACCCGGGACTTCCTACGAGCAGTACTTC. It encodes CASSPPGTSYEQYF.

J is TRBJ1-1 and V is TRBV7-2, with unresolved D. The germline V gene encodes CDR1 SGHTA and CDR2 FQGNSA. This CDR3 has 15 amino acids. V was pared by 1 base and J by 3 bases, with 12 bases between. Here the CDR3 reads CASSLVAGMHTEAFF. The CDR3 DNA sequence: TGTGCCAGCAGCTTAGTGGCGGGGATGCACACTGAAGCTTTCTTT. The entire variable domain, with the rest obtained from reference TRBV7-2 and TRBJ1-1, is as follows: GAGVSQSPSNKVTEKGKDVELRCDPISGHTALYWYRQSLGQGLEFLIYFQGNSAPDKSGLPSDRFSAERTGGSVSTLTIQRTQQEDSAVYLCASSLVAGMHTEAFFGQGTRLTVV.

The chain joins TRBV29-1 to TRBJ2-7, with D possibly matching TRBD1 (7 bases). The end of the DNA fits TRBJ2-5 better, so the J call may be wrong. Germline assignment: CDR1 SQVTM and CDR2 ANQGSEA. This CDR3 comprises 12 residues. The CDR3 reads CSVLTGRETQYF. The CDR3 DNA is TGCAGCGTCCTGACAGGGAGGGAGACCCAGTACTTC.

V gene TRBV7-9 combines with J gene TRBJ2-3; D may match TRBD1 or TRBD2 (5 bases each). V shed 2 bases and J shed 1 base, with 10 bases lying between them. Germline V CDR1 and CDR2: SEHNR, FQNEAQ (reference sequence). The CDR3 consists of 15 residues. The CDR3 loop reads CASSLPGAGTDTQYF. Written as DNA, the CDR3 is TGTGCCAGCAGCTTACCCGGGGCGGGCACAGATACGCAGTATTTT.

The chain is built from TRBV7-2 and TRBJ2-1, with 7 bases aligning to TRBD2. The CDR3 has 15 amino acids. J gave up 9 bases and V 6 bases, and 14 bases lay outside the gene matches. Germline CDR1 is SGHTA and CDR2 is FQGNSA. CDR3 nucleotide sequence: TGTGCCAGCAGGTGGGCAGCGGGAAAATTCGGTGAGCAGTTCTTC. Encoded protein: CASRWAAGKFGEQFF.